Listed below are T cell receptor beta chains from one sample, sequenced in a study of blood T cell repertoires in COVID-19. Assay: immunoSEQ multiplex PCR; the TCRdb copy retains only in-frame clones and omits some. The sample holds a few hundred thousand clones, 65% to 90% seen once. The sequencing input was PBMCs or T cells enriched from blood (not recorded which). These TCRs come from a woman under 40 who had been exposed to COVID-19. Both conserved end residues are part of each CDR3. A D gene is named only where the DNA matches it firmly. Clone size is not always given. Where it is, it says once, few, many or a class for expanded clones.

v_gene: TRBV3-1/TRBV3-2; j_gene: TRBJ2-7; abundance: NA; d_gene: TRBD1; CDR3aa: CASSPSGTGNHEQYF; CDR3nt: TGTGCCAGCAGCCCGTCAGGGACAGGGAATCACGAGCAGTACTTC
v_gene: TRBV6-5; j_gene: TRBJ1-1; abundance: few; d_gene: NA; CDR3aa: CASSREPGARTEAFF; CDR3nt: TGTGCCAGCAGCCGCGAACCTGGGGCTCGGACTGAAGCTTTCTTT
v_gene: TRBV11-2; j_gene: TRBJ2-3; abundance: NA; d_gene: NA; CDR3aa: CASSLDLGSGGQYF; CDR3nt: TGTGCCAGCAGCTTAGATCTAGGGAGTGGTGGTCAGTATTTT
v_gene: TRBV5-4; j_gene: TRBJ2-3; abundance: NA; d_gene: TRBD2; CDR3aa: CASSLEAGGLVTQYF; CDR3nt: TGTGCCAGCAGCTTGGAAGCGGGGGGGCTGGTTACGCAGTATTTT
v_gene: TRBV27; j_gene: TRBJ2-7; abundance: NA; d_gene: TRBD1; CDR3aa: CASSPKPPGQVYYEQYF; CDR3nt: TGTGCCAGCAGTCCCAAACCCCCGGGACAGGTATACTACGAGCAGTACTTC
v_gene: TRBV27; j_gene: TRBJ2-7; abundance: NA; d_gene: NA; CDR3aa: CASRSRTPPYEQYF; CDR3nt: TGTGCCAGCAGGTCCCGTACACCTCCCTACGAGCAGTACTTC
v_gene: TRBV7-9; j_gene: TRBJ1-3; abundance: NA; d_gene: NA; CDR3aa: CASSLALREASGNTIYF; CDR3nt: TGTGCCAGCAGCTTAGCGCTTCGCGAGGCCTCTGGAAACACCATATATTTT
v_gene: TRBV4-1; j_gene: TRBJ2-3; abundance: once; d_gene: TRBD1; CDR3aa: CASSQEGQGANTQYF; CDR3nt: TGCGCCAGCAGCCAAGAAGGCCAGGGGGCAAATACGCAGTATTTT
v_gene: TRBV25-1; j_gene: TRBJ1-2; abundance: NA; d_gene: TRBD1; CDR3aa: CASSAGQAYGYTF; CDR3nt: TGTGCCAGCAGTGCTGGACAGGCCTATGGCTACACCTTC
v_gene: TRBV29-1; j_gene: TRBJ1-1; abundance: NA; d_gene: NA; CDR3aa: CSGYRVSRTFF; CDR3nt: TGCAGCGGATACAGGGTTTCGAGGACTTTCTTT
v_gene: TRBV5-1; j_gene: TRBJ2-1; abundance: NA; d_gene: TRBD2; CDR3aa: CASSTGGGSYNEQFF; CDR3nt: TGCGCCAGCAGCACCGGCGGGGGGTCGTACAATGAGCAGTTCTTC
v_gene: TRBV10-1; j_gene: TRBJ1-5; abundance: few; d_gene: NA; CDR3aa: CASSEGGNQPQHF; CDR3nt: TGCGCCAGCAGTGAAGGGGGAAATCAGCCCCAGCATTTT
v_gene: TRBV13; j_gene: TRBJ1-6; abundance: NA; d_gene: TRBD1; CDR3aa: CASSSAPGQGGNSPLHF; CDR3nt: TGTGCCAGCAGCTCCGCGCCTGGACAGGGGGGAAATTCACCCCTCCACTTT
v_gene: TRBV7-2; j_gene: TRBJ1-4; abundance: many; d_gene: TRBD1; CDR3aa: CASTPQLQGGGKLFF; CDR3nt: TGTGCCAGCACGCCCCAATTACAGGGGGGCGGCAAACTGTTTTTT
v_gene: TRBV28; j_gene: TRBJ1-6; abundance: few; d_gene: TRBD1; CDR3aa: CASSPPGGTGRHNSPLHF; CDR3nt: TGTGCCAGCAGTCCACCTGGCGGGACAGGGCGTCATAATTCACCCCTCCACTTT
v_gene: TRBV27; j_gene: TRBJ2-3; abundance: NA; d_gene: TRBD1; CDR3aa: CASSARTGTSTDTQYF; CDR3nt: TGTGCCAGCAGTGCCCGGACAGGGACCAGCACAGATACGCAGTATTTT
v_gene: TRBV2; j_gene: TRBJ1-2; abundance: NA; d_gene: NA; CDR3aa: CASSEDTYGNYGYTF; CDR3nt: TGTGCCAGCAGTGAAGACACATATGGTAACTATGGCTACACCTTC
v_gene: TRBV19; j_gene: TRBJ2-3; abundance: NA; d_gene: NA; CDR3aa: CASSLTGATDTQYF; CDR3nt: TGTGCCAGTAGTTTAACAGGAGCCACAGATACGCAGTATTTT
v_gene: TRBV5-1; j_gene: TRBJ2-4; abundance: NA; d_gene: TRBD1; CDR3aa: CASRPTGTGPIQYF; CDR3nt: TGCGCCAGCAGACCCACCGGGACAGGCCCAATTCAGTACTTC
v_gene: TRBV2; j_gene: TRBJ1-2; abundance: NA; d_gene: NA; CDR3aa: CASSDLVRQINYGYTF; CDR3nt: TGTGCCAGCAGTGATCTTGTGAGACAGATAAACTATGGCTACACCTTC